These 2 T cell receptor beta chains came from one sample sequenced in a study of cytomegalovirus exposure and HLA in healthy donors. PCR involved 60 Vbeta and 13 Jbeta primers. The table came from immunoSEQ multiplex PCR; TCRdb's copy has only in-frame clones and leaves some out. Of approximately 210,000 clones listed, about 87% are singletons. Sequenced: PBMCs. These receptor sequences come from a man aged 25 to 40 in good health and CMV-seronegative.

The chain carries TRBV5-8 and TRBJ2-2; a possible D gene is TRBD2 (6 bases). Germline CDR1 SGHTS, CDR2 YDEGEE. V was cut by 3 bases and J by 4 bases, with 13 bases left in between. There are 15 residues in the CDR3. CDR3 sequence (DNA): TGTGCCAGCAGCTGGGGGGTCAGGACCACCGGGGAGCTGTTTTTT. As protein: CASSWGVRTTGELFF.

This chain connects TRBV19 to TRBJ1-2; maybe TRBD1 (6 bases). The V and J ends lost 3 bases and 0 bases respectively, with 14 bases between them. CDR1 and CDR2 from the germline V gene are LNHDA and SQIVND (reference sequence). CDR3 size: 16 residues. The CDR3 DNA sequence: TGTGCCAGTAGTATCGCAACGGGACACGCTAACTATGGCTACACCTTC. Amino acid sequence: CASSIATGHANYGYTF. The full variable domain, with the rest looked up from reference TRBV19 and TRBJ1-2, is DGGITQSPKYLFRKEGQNVTLSCEQNLNHDAMYWYRQDPGQGLRLIYYSQIVNDFQKGDIAEGYSVSREKKESFPLTVTSAQKNPTAFYLCASSIATGHANYGYTFGSGTRLTVV.